This TCR beta chain was found in a study of T cell responses to AZD1222 COVID-19 vaccine. Overall study context: Analyses pooled second doses at about 4 or about 12 weeks.

On this clone itself: Its antigen is unidentified.

The study's findings and limits: Vaccine-associated CD4 TCRs ranged over spike, dominating at 160-218 and 743-854. Two AZD1222 administrations were followed by greater Spike-specific TCR breadth and depth.

Here immunoSEQ multiplex PCR was the method, and the copy in TCRdb shows in-frame clones only, minus some. Among some 110,000 clones listed, around nine tenths were seen once. Trimming took off 6 bases at V and 2 bases at J, with 14 bases between the two ends. This CDR3 has 15 amino acids. Germline-derived CDR1 and CDR2 are KGHSH and LQKENI. The sequencing here drew on peripheral blood, taken on day 0 of AZD1222 vaccination. The TCR sequence derives from an adult in good health. The J gene is TRBJ1-3, the V gene TRBV18, with D perhaps TRBD1 (5 bases). The CDR3: CASSPDRGPGNTIYF. CDR3 nucleotides: TGTGCCAGCTCTCCCGACCGGGGCCCTGGAAACACCATATATTTT.